This T cell receptor (beta chain) was sequenced in a study of blood T cell repertoires in COVID-19. Study as a whole: COVID-19 samples collected from the United States, Italy and Spain covered acute and convalescent phases. In each case, the material was cDNA or gDNA derived from T cells, B-cell-depleted T cells, or PBMCs.

The CDR3 consists of 16 residues. Trimming left V 4 bases short and J 2 bases short, with 17 bases between. CDR1 and CDR2 from the germline V gene are SGHRS and YFSETQ. Methods used by the authors: It was from reference gene primer amplification that nucleated cell counts were estimated. Using immunoSEQ multiplex PCR, the repertoire was profiled, and TCRdb retains in-frame clones only, with some absent. V, J and clone size were drawn from that table, and D and trimming were deduced from the DNA. The sample has a few hundred thousand clones, roughly 90% seen once. This TCR came from a middle-aged woman with COVID-19, enrolled during active disease. This chain joins TRBV5-1 and TRBJ2-3, with D perhaps TRBD1 (6 bases). Sequences were obtained from peripheral blood. The CDR3, as DNA: TGCGCCAGCAGCCTGGACCCGGGACAAACCACAGATACGCAGTATTTT. Translated: CASSLDPGQTTDTQYF.